A single sample is the source of the 29 T cell receptor beta chains below, sequenced in a study of shared clonotypes between healthy human individuals. TCRdb keeps only in-frame clones here, not all; method: immunoSEQ multiplex PCR. The sample holds over a million clones, around 97% seen once. The specimen was naive CD4+ T cells sorted from blood. Subset indicated: CD45RA+ positively selected. These receptors originate from a man aged 30-40 years in good health.

Here the CDR3 reads CASSPGTSGRSPYNEQFF. The CDR3 DNA reads as TGTGCCAGCAGTCCCGGGACTAGCGGACGGAGCCCCTACAATGAGCAGTTCTTC. The rearrangement links TRBV27 to TRBJ2-1; 11 bases line up with TRBD2. This CDR3 spans 18 amino acids. With 5 bases clipped from V and 2 bases from J, the junction kept 11 bases outside the gene matches. Germline assignment: CDR1 MNHEY and CDR2 SMNVEV (reference sequence).

This clone occurred once. This chain uses TRBV5-1 with TRBJ2-7; tentative D call: TRBD1 (5 bases). From germline, CDR1 is SGHRS and CDR2 YFSETQ. Trimming pared 4 bases from V and 0 bases from J, leaving 14 bases between. The CDR3 has 15 amino acids. The CDR3 is CASSLGVGNSYEQYF. DNA of the CDR3: TGCGCCAGCAGCCTAGGGGTGGGCAACTCCTACGAGCAGTACTTC.

The genes are TRBV5-5 and TRBJ2-7, with TRBD2 matching over 7 bases. Trimming took 3 bases from V and 0 from J; bases not matched to a gene: 9. CDR1 is SGHKS, CDR2 YYEKEE, per germline (reference sequence). The CDR3 loop spans 16 amino acids. This chain's CDR3 is CASSSPRGGDSYEQYF. The CDR3 region has the DNA TGTGCCAGCAGCTCACCCCGGGGAGGGGACTCCTACGAGCAGTACTTC.

The rearrangement joins TRBV27 to TRBJ1-2; no definite D call. Germline-derived CDR1 and CDR2 are MNHEY and SMNVEV (reference sequence). There are 14 residues in the CDR3. Trimming stripped 5 bases from V and 4 bases from J, with 14 bases between. CDR3 nucleotide sequence: TGTGCCAGCAGTCCCGACGACCTGTCCTATGGCTACACCTTC. It translates to CASSPDDLSYGYTF.

V gene TRBV18 combines with J gene TRBJ2-7; D is unclear. Trimming removed 6 bases at V and 2 bases at J, with 14 bases between. This CDR3 is built from 14 residues. Germline V gives CDR1 KGHSH, CDR2 LQKENI. The CDR3 nucleotides read TGTGCCAGCTCTCCCGGCGTCCCACCCTACGAGCAGTACTTC. Translating it yields CASSPGVPPYEQYF.

The CDR3 loop reads CASSLEFGLGTEAFF. In nucleotides, the CDR3 is TGCGCCAGCAGCTTGGAATTTGGGCTGGGAACTGAAGCTTTCTTT. The chain has TRBV5-1 and TRBJ1-1; no clear D. Germline lookup yields CDR1 SGHRS and CDR2 YFSETQ. The CDR3 length is 15 residues. V dropped 0 bases and J dropped 5 bases, with 14 bases sitting between them.

This clone has a single count. The chain employs TRBV30 and TRBJ1-2; D is unresolved. Germline V gives CDR1 GTSNPN, CDR2 SVGIG (reference sequence). V lost 5 bases to trimming and J lost 3 bases, with 13 bases between them. CDR3 size: 13 residues. The DNA of the CDR3 is TGTGCCTGGTTTTCAGGATACTACTATGGCTACACCTTC. Amino acids: CAWFSGYYYGYTF.

The chain employs TRBV30 and TRBJ2-1; maybe TRBD1 (5 bases). The germline V gene has CDR1 GTSNPN and CDR2 SVGIG (reference sequence). The CDR3 runs to 13 residues. V dropped 8 bases and J dropped 13 bases, with 24 bases sitting between them. CDR3 in amino acids: CARMGVPQGGQFF. The CDR3 nucleotides are TGTGCCCGAATGGGTGTACCTCAGGGCGGACAGTTCTTC.

As regards this clone: Mismatch with germline at one junction end may stem from a read error. The chain couples TRBV7-7 to TRBJ2-1; D is unresolved. This CDR3 comprises 13 residues. CDR1 SSHAT and CDR2 FNYEAQ come from the germline V gene (reference sequence). CDR3 coding DNA: TGTGCTAGCAGCCTAGAGTACGGCAATGAGCAGTTCTTC. Its protein is CASSLEYGNEQFF.

CDR3 bases: TGTGCCAGCAGTGAAGGAGGCAGGGGAAACACTGAAGCTTTCTTT. This sequence encodes CASSEGGRGNTEAFF. V usage is TRBV6-1 and J usage is TRBJ1-1, with a weak D call TRBD1 (6 bases). Germline-derived CDR1 and CDR2 are MNHNS and SASEGT. The CDR3 sequence is 15 residues long. Trimming took off 1 base at V and 2 bases at J, with 11 bases between the two ends.

The gene calls are TRBV5-8 and TRBJ1-1, with D perhaps matching TRBD1 (6 bases). CDR3 length equals 14 residues. The V end lost 2 bases, the J end lost 3 bases, and 11 bases lay between the germline ends. Germline lookup yields CDR1 SGHTS and CDR2 YDEGEE. CDR3 in amino acids: CASSFSGAHTEAFF. The CDR3 nucleotides are TGTGCCAGCAGCTTTTCAGGGGCGCACACTGAAGCTTTCTTT.

This chain joins TRBV15 and TRBJ1-2; unclear D gene. The CDR3 is made up of 14 amino acids. The V gene lost 0 bases and the J gene lost 7 bases, with 12 bases spanning the gap. Per germline, CDR1 LNHNV and CDR2 YYDKDF (reference sequence). The CDR3 DNA reads as TGTGCCACCAGCAGAGATGTAGGGTATCTTGGCTACACCTTC. Residues: CATSRDVGYLGYTF. Filled out from reference TRBV15 and TRBJ1-2, the complete variable domain reads DAMVIQNPRYQVTQFGKPVTLSCSQTLNHNVMYWYQQKSSQAPKLLFHYYDKDFNNEADTPDNFQSRRPNTSFCFLDIRSPGLGDTAMYLCATSRDVGYLGYTFGSGTRLTVV.

The rearrangement uses TRBV2 and TRBJ2-3; no clear D. Germline CDR1 is SNHLY and CDR2 is FYNNEI. Deletions cut 8 bases from V and 0 bases from J, with 6 bases between. CDR3 size: 12 residues. CDR3 in DNA: TGTGCCAGCTTCCTCAGCACAGATACGCAGTATTTT. This sequence encodes CASFLSTDTQYF.

The DNA for the CDR3 is TGTGCCAGCAGTAATGGGTGGGGGGCCTCAGATACGCAGTATTTT. It is translated as CASSNGWGASDTQYF. V gene TRBV2 combines with J gene TRBJ2-3; D might be TRBD1 or TRBD2, each matching 6 bases. CDR1 SNHLY and CDR2 FYNNEI come from the germline V gene. V lost 5 bases and J lost 4, with 16 bases in between. This CDR3 is built from 15 residues. Using reference TRBV2 and TRBJ2-3 for the parts outside the CDR3, the full variable domain is EPEVTQTPSHQVTQMGQEVILRCVPISNHLYFYWYRQILGQKVEFLVSFYNNEISEKSEIFDDQFSVERPDGSNFTLKIRSTKLEDSAMYFCASSNGWGASDTQYFGPGTRLTVL.

The V and J genes are TRBV5-1 and TRBJ1-1, with D possibly matching TRBD1 (5 bases). Germline V CDR1 and CDR2: SGHRS, YFSETQ. The CDR3 runs to 14 residues. V lost 1 base and J 4 bases, leaving 11 bases between the germline ends. The DNA for the CDR3 is TGCGCCAGCAGCTTGCCGGGTAGGGGCACTGAAGCTTTCTTT. It codes for CASSLPGRGTEAFF.

The chain's CDR3 is CASSTVGGVAGPYEQYF. For the CDR3, the DNA is TGTGCCAGCTCAACGGTGGGAGGGGTGGCAGGACCCTACGAGCAGTACTTC. This rearrangement joins TRBV18 to TRBJ2-7, with 7 bases identical to TRBD2. V trimming: 5 bases; J trimming: 2 bases; junction bases outside the gene matches: 15. CDR3 length: 17 amino acids. Looked up from germline, CDR1 is KGHSH and CDR2 is LQKENI.

This rearrangement joins TRBV29-1 to TRBJ2-7; the D gene could be TRBD1 or TRBD2 (6 bases each). CDR3 length equals 15 residues. Between the trimmed V and J ends, which lost 3 bases and 0 bases, there was a span of 15 bases. Germline assignment: CDR1 SQVTM and CDR2 ANQGSEA. This CDR3 is CSVDGRGGNSYEQYF. The CDR3 DNA follows: TGCAGCGTTGACGGGAGAGGGGGAAACTCCTACGAGCAGTACTTC.

The chain uses TRBV20-1 and TRBJ1-5; no reliable D call. The CDR3 loop spans 10 amino acids. Germline V gene lookup returns CDR1 DFQATT and CDR2 SNEGSKA (reference sequence). Trimming took off 6 bases at V and 6 bases at J, with 6 bases between the two ends. The CDR3 sequence: CSAAGQPQHF. The CDR3 DNA follows: TGCAGTGCCGCGGGTCAGCCCCAGCATTTT.

This sequence joins TRBV5-1 and TRBJ1-5; D is possibly TRBD1 (5 bases). Germline CDR1 and CDR2: SGHRS and YFSETQ. V lost 2 bases and J 1 base, leaving 16 bases between the germline ends. The length of the CDR3 is 17 residues. DNA of the CDR3: TGCGCCAGCAGCTTATATGGGCTGGGGGAAAGCAATCAGCCCCAGCATTTT. Protein product: CASSLYGLGESNQPQHF.

There are a few counts of this clone. This chain connects TRBV30 to TRBJ2-3; 7 bases agree with TRBD2. The CDR3 sequence is 14 residues long. CDR1 and CDR2 (germline): GTSNPN, SVGIG (reference sequence). The V and J ends lost 0 bases and 4 bases, in that order; junction bases with no gene match: 4. The CDR3 here is CAWSVLAGPDTQYF. The CDR3, as DNA: TGTGCCTGGAGTGTATTAGCGGGCCCAGATACGCAGTATTTT. The variable domain in full, completed from reference TRBV30 and TRBJ2-3, reads SQTIHQWPATLVQPVGSPLSLECTVEGTSNPNLYWYRQAAGRGLQLLFYSVGIGQISSEVPQNLSASRPQDRQFILSSKKLLLSDSGFYLCAWSVLAGPDTQYFGPGTRLTVL.

The chain combines TRBV10-3 with TRBJ1-1; D gene ambiguous. CDR3 length equals 15 residues. CDR1 and CDR2 from the germline V gene are ENHRY and SYGVKD. The germline V and J ends were trimmed by 4 bases and 10 bases, with 22 bases remaining between them. The CDR3, as DNA: TGTGCCATCAGTGGGGATCTGGACGGTTTCCGACGAGCTTTCTTT. Translation: CAISGDLDGFRRAFF.

The V gene is TRBV6-1, the J gene TRBJ2-1, with 8 bases lining up with TRBD2. CDR3 length equals 14 residues. The junction had 3 bases not matched to a gene; V was cut back by 3 bases and J by 5 bases. Germline V gene lookup returns CDR1 MNHNS and CDR2 SASEGT. Here the CDR3 DNA reads TGTGCCAGCAGTGAGGCGGGAGGAGACAATGAGCAGTTCTTC. Amino acid sequence: CASSEAGGDNEQFF.

V gene TRBV27 combines with J gene TRBJ2-7; 9 bases line up with TRBD1. Trimming took 2 bases from V and 6 from J; bases not matched to a gene: 8. This CDR3 region has 15 residues. Looked up from germline, CDR1 is MNHEY and CDR2 is SMNVEV (reference sequence). The DNA of the CDR3 is TGTGCCAGCAGTTTAGCTGGACAGGGGAAAAGCGAGCAGTACTTC. This translates into CASSLAGQGKSEQYF.

J is TRBJ1-5 and V is TRBV7-3, with D tentatively TRBD1 (5 bases). Trimming stripped 5 bases from V and 0 bases from J, with 8 bases between. This CDR3 has 14 residues. Germline V gives CDR1 SGHTA, CDR2 FQGTGA. This CDR3 reads CASSPTGSNQPQHF. In nucleotides, the CDR3 is TGTGCCAGCAGCCCAACAGGTAGCAATCAGCCCCAGCATTTT. Drawing the rest from reference TRBV7-3 and TRBJ1-5, the complete variable domain is GAGVSQTPSNKVTEKGKYVELRCDPISGHTALYWYRQSLGQGPEFLIYFQGTGAADDSGLPNDRFFAVRPEGSVSTLKIQRTERGDSAVYLCASSPTGSNQPQHFGDGTRLSIL.

The genes are TRBV7-9 and TRBJ2-7; 10 bases map to TRBD2. CDR3 size: 15 residues. Trimming removed 5 bases from V and 6 bases from J; junction bases left unmatched: 10. Germline V lookup: CDR1 SEHNR, CDR2 FQNEAQ (reference sequence). CDR3 residues: CASSPTSGQHSEQYF. CDR3 bases: TGTGCCAGCAGCCCGACTAGCGGGCAACACTCCGAGCAGTACTTC.

This rearrangement joins TRBV30 to TRBJ2-5, with 8 bases fitting TRBD1. The germline gives CDR1 GTSNPN, CDR2 SVGIG (reference sequence). V shed 2 bases and J 4 bases; nucleotides not matched to a gene: 3. The CDR3 is made up of 13 amino acids. The CDR3 is CAWSPDRVETQYF. As DNA, the CDR3 is TGTGCCTGGAGTCCGGACAGGGTAGAGACCCAGTACTTC.

The chain carries TRBV15 and TRBJ2-3; D gene ambiguous. CDR3 length: 18 residues. CDR1 and CDR2 from the germline V gene are LNHNV and YYDKDF (reference sequence). Trimming took 2 bases from V and 0 from J, leaving 18 bases between them. The CDR3 DNA is TGTGCCACCAGCAGAAAGGGCCAACTATTTTCTAGCACAGATACGCAGTATTTT. Protein product: CATSRKGQLFSSTDTQYF.

This rearrangement joins TRBV25-1 to TRBJ2-3; TRBD2 agrees at 9 bases. Germline V CDR1 and CDR2: MGHDK, SYGVNS. J gave up 4 bases and V 3 bases, and 2 bases lay outside the gene matches. CDR3 length: 14 amino acids. The CDR3 reads CASSDRTSADTQYF. The CDR3 DNA follows: TGTGCCAGCAGTGATAGGACTAGCGCAGATACGCAGTATTTT.

The chain joins TRBV6-5 to TRBJ2-5, with 7 positions matching TRBD2. This CDR3 region has 11 residues. Germline lookup yields CDR1 MNHEY and CDR2 SVGAGI. The J segment lost 7 bases and the V segment lost 5 bases, leaving 1 base of the junction unmatched. The CDR3 bases are TGTGCCAGCAGTACGGGGGGGACCCAGTACTTC. As protein: CASSTGGTQYF.